The entry below describes one T cell receptor (beta chain). Its specificity is not known. This sample is part of a study of OX40 agonist ivuxolimab in advanced cancers. Study observations and caveats: Researchers report that CD8+ T cells had, on average, more expanded clones than CD4+.

Clones were sequenced by immunoSEQ multiplex PCR, and TCRdb holds only the in-frame ones, with some missing. The table has roughly 90,000 clones, 75% to 95% seen once. The CDR3 has 16 amino acids. Trimming cost V 0 bases and J 0 bases, with 10 bases left between them. CDR1 and CDR2 from the germline V gene are MNHEY and SVGAGI. The rearrangement joins TRBV6-5 to TRBJ2-3, with no clear D. The sample in question was CD4+ or CD8+ T cells sorted from blood, obtained in a trial of the OX40 agonist ivuxolimab. The clonotype comes from an adult with an advanced solid tumor such as melanoma, head and neck, liver or kidney cancer. The CDR3 bases are TGTGCCAGCAGTTACTCGAGCCAGTCTAGCACAGATACGCAGTATTTT. It translates to CASSYSSQSSTDTQYF.